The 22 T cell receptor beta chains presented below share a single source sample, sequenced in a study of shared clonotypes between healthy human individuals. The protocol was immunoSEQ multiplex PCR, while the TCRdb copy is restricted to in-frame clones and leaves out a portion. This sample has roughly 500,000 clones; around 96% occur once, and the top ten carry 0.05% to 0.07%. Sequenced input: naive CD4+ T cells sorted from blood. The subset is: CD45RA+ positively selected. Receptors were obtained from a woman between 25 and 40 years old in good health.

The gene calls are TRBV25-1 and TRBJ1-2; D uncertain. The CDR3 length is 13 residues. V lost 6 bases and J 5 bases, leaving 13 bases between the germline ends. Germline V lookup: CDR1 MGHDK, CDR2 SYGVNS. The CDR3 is CASSLDGPYGYTF. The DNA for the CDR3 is TGTGCCAGCAGCTTAGACGGACCTTATGGCTACACCTTC.

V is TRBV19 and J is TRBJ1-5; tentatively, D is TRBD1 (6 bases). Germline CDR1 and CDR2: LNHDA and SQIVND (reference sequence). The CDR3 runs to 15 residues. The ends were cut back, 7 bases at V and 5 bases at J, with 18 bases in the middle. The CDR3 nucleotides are TGTGCCAGTACATTCACAGCAGGGGCGGATCAGCCCCAGCATTTT. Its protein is CASTFTAGADQPQHF.

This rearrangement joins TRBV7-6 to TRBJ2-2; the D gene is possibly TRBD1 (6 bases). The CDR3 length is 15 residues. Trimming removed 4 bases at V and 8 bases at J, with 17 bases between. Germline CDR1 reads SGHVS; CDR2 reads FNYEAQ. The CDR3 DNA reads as TGTGCCAGCAGCTCCACAGACAGGTGGGGTGGGGAGCTGTTTTTT. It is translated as CASSSTDRWGGELFF. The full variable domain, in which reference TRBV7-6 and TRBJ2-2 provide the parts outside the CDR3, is GAGVSQSPRYKVTKRGQDVALRCDPISGHVSLYWYRQALGQGPEFLTYFNYEAQQDKSGLPNDRFSAERPEGSISTLTIQRTEQRDSAMYRCASSSTDRWGGELFFGEGSRLTVL.

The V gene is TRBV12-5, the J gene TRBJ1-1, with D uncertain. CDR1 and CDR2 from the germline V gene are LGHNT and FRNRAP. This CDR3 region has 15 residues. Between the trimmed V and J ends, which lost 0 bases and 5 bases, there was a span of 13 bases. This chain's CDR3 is CASGLVPGARTEAFF. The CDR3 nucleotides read TGTGCTAGTGGTTTGGTACCCGGAGCTAGGACTGAAGCTTTCTTT. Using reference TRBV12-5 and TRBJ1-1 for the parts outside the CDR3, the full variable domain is DARVTQTPRHKVTEMGQEVTMRCQPILGHNTVFWYRQTMMQGLELLAYFRNRAPLDDSGMPKDRFSAEMPDATLATLKIQPSEPRDSAVYFCASGLVPGARTEAFFGQGTRLTVV.

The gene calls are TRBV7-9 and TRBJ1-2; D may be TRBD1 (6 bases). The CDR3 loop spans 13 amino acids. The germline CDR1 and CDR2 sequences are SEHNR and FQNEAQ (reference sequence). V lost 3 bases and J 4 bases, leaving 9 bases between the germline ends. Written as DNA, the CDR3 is TGTGCCAGCAGCTTGGGACAATTCTATGGCTACACCTTC. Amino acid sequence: CASSLGQFYGYTF.

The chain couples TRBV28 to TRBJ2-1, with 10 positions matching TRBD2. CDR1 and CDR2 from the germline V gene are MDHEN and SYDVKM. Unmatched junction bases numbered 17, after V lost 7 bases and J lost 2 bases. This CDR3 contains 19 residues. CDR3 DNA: TGTGCCAGCAATAACGACCCAGCGGGAGGGCAGAATCCCTACAATGAGCAGTTCTTC. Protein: CASNNDPAGGQNPYNEQFF.

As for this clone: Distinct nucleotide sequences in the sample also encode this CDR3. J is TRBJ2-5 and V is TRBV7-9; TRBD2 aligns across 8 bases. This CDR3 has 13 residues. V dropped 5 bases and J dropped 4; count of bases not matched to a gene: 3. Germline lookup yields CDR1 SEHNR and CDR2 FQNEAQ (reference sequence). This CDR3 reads CASSLAGGETQYF. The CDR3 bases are TGTGCCAGCAGCCTGGCGGGAGGAGAGACCCAGTACTTC.

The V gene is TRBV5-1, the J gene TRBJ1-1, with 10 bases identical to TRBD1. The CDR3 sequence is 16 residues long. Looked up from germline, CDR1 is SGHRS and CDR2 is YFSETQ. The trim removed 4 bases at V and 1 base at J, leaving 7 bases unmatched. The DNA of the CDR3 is TGCGCCAGCAGCCCGGACAGGGGGTCTTGGAACACTGAAGCTTTCTTT. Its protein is CASSPDRGSWNTEAFF.

This CDR3 is CASSLSQGLIHF. As DNA, the CDR3 is TGTGCCAGCAGTTTATCTCAGGGTCTTATCCACTTT. This chain joins TRBV28 and TRBJ1-6, with D perhaps TRBD1 (5 bases). Trimming took off 1 base at V and 17 bases at J, with 12 bases between the two ends. Germline V lookup: CDR1 MDHEN, CDR2 SYDVKM. The CDR3 loop spans 12 amino acids.

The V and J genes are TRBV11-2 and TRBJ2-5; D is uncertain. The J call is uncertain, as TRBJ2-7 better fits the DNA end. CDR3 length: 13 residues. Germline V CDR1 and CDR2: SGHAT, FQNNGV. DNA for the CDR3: TGTGCCAGCAGCCCCGGCTTCCGGGTCGAGCAGTACTTC. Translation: CASSPGFRVEQYF.

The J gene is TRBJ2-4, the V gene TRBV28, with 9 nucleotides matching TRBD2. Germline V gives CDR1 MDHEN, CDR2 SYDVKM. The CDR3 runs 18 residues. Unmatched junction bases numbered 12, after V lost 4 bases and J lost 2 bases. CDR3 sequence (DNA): TGTGCCAGCAGTTCAGGAGTAGCGGGAGCTGGGACCAAAAACATTCAGTACTTC. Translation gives CASSSGVAGAGTKNIQYF.

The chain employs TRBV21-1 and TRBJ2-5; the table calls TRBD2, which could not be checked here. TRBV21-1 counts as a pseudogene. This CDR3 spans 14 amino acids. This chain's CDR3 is CASSKGTSRETQYF. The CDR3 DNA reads TGTGCCAGCAGCAAAGGGACTAGCAGAGAGACCCAGTACTTC.

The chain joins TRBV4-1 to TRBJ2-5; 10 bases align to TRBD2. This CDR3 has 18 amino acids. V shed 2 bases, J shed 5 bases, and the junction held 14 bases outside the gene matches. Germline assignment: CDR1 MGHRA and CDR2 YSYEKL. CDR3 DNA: TGCGCCAGCAGCCAAACCCTTCTTCTAGCGGGAGAGGTCGAGACCCAGTACTTC. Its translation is CASSQTLLLAGEVETQYF.

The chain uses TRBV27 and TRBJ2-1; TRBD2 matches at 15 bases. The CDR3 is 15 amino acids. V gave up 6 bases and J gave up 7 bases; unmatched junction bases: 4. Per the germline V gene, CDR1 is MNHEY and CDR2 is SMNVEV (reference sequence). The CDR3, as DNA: TGTGCCAGCAGCCCGGGACTAGCGGGAGGAAATGAGCAGTTCTTC. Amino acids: CASSPGLAGGNEQFF.

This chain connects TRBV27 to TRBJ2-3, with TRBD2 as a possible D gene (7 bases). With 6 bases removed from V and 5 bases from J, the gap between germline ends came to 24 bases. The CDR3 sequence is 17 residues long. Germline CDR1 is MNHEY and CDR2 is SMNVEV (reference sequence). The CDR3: CASSIYRDGTTRDTQYF. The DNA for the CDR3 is TGTGCCAGCAGCATTTACAGGGACGGGACTACGAGAGATACGCAGTATTTT.

The CDR3 loop is CASSPRVVSNIQYF. In nucleotides, the CDR3 is TGTGCCAGCAGCCCCAGGGTTGTGTCGAACATTCAGTACTTC. This chain links TRBV27 with TRBJ2-4; D is possibly TRBD1 (5 bases). Trimming removed 6 bases from V and 7 bases from J, with 16 bases in between. Germline assignment: CDR1 MNHEY and CDR2 SMNVEV (reference sequence). The CDR3 runs to 14 residues.

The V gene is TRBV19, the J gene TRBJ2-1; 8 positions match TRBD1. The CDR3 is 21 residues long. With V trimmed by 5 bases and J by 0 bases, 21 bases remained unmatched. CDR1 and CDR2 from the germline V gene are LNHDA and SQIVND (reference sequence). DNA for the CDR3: TGTGCCAGTAGTCTACACGGACAGGGCGGTCGCGGACCAATCTCCTACAATGAGCAGTTCTTC. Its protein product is CASSLHGQGGRGPISYNEQFF.

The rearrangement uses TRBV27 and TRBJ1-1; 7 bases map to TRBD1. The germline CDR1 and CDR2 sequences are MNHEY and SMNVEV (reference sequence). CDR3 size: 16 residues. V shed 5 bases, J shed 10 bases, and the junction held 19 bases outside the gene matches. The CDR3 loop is CASSLKPLTGVSLAFF. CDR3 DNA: TGTGCCAGCAGTCTAAAGCCCCTAACAGGGGTAAGTCTAGCTTTCTTT.

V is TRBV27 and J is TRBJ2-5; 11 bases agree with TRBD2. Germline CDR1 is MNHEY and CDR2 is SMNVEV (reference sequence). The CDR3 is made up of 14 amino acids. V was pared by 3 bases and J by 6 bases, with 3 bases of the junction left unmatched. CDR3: CASSFTSGRKTQYF. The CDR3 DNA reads TGTGCCAGCAGTTTTACTAGCGGGAGAAAGACCCAGTACTTC.

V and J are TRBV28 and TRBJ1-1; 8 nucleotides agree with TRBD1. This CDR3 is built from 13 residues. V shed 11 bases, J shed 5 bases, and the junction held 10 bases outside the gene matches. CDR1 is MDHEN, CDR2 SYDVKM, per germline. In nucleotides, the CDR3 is TGTGCCGGGAGGACAGGGAAAGGAACTGAAGCTTTCTTT. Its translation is CAGRTGKGTEAFF.

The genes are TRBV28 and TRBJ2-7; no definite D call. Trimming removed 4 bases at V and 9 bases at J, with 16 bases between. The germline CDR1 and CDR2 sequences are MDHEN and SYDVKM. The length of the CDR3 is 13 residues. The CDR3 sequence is CASSSNHPLPQYF. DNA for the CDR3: TGTGCCAGCAGTTCTAACCACCCGCTCCCGCAGTACTTC.

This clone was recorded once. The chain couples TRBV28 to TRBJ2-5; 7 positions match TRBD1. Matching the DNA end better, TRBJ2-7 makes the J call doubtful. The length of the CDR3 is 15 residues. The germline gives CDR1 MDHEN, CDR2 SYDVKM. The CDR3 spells CASSTPGQSSYEQYF. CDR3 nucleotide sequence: TGTGCCAGCAGTACTCCGGGACAGAGCTCCTACGAGCAGTACTTC.